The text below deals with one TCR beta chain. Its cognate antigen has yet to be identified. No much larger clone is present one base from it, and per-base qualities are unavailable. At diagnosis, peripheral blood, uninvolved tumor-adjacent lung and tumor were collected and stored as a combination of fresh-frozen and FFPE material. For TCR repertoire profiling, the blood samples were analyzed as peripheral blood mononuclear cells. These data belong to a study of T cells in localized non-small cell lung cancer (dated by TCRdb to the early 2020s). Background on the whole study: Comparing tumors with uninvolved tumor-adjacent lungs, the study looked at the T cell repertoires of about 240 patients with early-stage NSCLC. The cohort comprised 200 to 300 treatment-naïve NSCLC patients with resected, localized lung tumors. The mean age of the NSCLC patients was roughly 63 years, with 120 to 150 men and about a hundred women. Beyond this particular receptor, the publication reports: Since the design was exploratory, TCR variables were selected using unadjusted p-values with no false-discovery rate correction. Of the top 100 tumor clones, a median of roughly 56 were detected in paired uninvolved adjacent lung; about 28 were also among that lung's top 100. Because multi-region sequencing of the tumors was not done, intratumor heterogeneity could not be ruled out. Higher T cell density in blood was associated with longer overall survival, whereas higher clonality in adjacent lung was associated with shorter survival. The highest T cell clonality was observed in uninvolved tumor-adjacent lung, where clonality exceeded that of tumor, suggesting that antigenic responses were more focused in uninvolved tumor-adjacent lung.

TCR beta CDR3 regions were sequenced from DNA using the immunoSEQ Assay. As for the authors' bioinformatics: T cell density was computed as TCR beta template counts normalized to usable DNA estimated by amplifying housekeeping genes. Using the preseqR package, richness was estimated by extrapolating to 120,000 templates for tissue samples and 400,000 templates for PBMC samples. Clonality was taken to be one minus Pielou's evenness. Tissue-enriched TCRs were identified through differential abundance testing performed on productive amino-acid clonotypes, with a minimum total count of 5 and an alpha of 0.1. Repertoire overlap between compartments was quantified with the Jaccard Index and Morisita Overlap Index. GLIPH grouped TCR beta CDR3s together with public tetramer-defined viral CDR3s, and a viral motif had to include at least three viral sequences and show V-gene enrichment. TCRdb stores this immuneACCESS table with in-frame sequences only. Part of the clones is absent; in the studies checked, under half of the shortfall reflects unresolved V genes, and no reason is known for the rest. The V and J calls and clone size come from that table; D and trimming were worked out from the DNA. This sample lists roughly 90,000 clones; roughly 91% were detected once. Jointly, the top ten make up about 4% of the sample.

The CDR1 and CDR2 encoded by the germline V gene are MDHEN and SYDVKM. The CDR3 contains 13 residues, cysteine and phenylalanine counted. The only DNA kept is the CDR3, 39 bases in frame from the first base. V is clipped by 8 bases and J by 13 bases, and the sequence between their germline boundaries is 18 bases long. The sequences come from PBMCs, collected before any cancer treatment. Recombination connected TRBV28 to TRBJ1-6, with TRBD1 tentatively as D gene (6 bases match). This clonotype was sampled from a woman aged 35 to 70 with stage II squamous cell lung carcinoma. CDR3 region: CASGGSLGAPLHF. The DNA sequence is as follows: TGTGCCAGCGGGGGCAGTCTGGGCGCGCCCCTCCACTTT. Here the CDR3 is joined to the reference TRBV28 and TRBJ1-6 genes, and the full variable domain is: DVKVTQSSRYLVKRTGEKVFLECVQDMDHENMFWYRQDPGLGLRLIYFSYDVKMKEKGDIPEGYSVSREKKERFSLILESASTNQTSMYLCASGGSLGAPLHFGNGTRLTVT.